A single T cell receptor beta chain is shown here with its context. Ten or more counts support this clonotype. It has no known antigen specificity. No much larger clonotype is one base removed from it; base qualities were not supplied. V loses 4 bases at its end and J loses 2 bases; junction bases beyond the gene matches: 2. There are 13 amino acids in the CDR3, from cysteine to valine inclusive. Only CDR3 DNA remains: 39 bases, in frame from the first base. The germline V gene gives CDR1 as SGHTA and CDR2 as FQGNSA. The data were produced on an Illumina Genome Analyzer IIx. The raw public reads went through TCRdb reprocessing: fastp at Q25, MiXCR clone calling, in-frame beta chains kept. A single entry per CDR3 protein holds the most common genes and DNA from its merged rows. Counted in this sample were around 50,000 distinct CDR3 sequences; 5.5% to 8% of them appeared once. The top ten hold about 17% of the sample.

The data belong to a study of patients with pleural tuberculosis (dated by TCRdb to the mid-2010s). This clonotype originated in a human donor with pleural tuberculosis. The sequence is built from TRBV7-2 and TRBJ2-7; 7 bases in the junction line up with TRBD2. The CDR3 region: CASSYSGPYEQYV. The DNA sequence is given as TGTGCCAGCAGCTATAGCGGGCCCTACGAGCAGTACGTC.